This TCR beta chain was identified during a study of blood T cell repertoires in COVID-19. Study summary: Samples came from the United States, Italy and Spain, spanning acute and convalescent COVID-19. T cells, B-cell-depleted T cells, or PBMCs provided the cDNA or gDNA that served as material.

The CDR3 has 15 residues. Trimming took 3 bases from V and 6 from J; bases not matched to a gene: 8. Germline V lookup: CDR1 SGHRS, CDR2 YFSETQ. Per the study methods: Cell counts per sample came from amplifying reference gene primers. Sequencing was performed with immunoSEQ multiplex PCR; in TCRdb, only in-frame clones are kept and a portion is missing. That table is the source of V, J and clone size, and D and trimming were worked out from the DNA. The sample yields about 360,000 clones, roughly 86% seen once. The genes are TRBV5-1 and TRBJ1-2; 10 nucleotides match TRBD1. The sequence came from a woman aged 40 to 50 with acute COVID-19. The sequenced material came from PBMCs or T cells enriched from blood (not recorded which). The CDR3 region has the DNA TGCGCCAGCAGCTCAACCCGGGACAGGGGTGATGGCTACACCTTC. Its protein is CASSSTRDRGDGYTF.